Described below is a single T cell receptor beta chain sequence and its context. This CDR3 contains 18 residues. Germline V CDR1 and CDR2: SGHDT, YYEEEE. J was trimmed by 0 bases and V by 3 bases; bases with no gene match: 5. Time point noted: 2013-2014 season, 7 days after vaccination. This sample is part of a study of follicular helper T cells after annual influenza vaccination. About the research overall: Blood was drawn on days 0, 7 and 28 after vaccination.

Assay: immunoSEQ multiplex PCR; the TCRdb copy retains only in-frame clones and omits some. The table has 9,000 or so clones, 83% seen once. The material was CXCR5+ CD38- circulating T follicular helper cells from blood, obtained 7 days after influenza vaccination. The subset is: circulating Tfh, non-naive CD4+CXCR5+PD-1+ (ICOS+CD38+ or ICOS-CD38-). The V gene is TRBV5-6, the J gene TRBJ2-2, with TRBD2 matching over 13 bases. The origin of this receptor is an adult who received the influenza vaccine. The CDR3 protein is CASSSWTSGGPNTGELFF. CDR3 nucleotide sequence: TGTGCCAGCAGCTCCTGGACTAGCGGGGGACCGAACACCGGGGAGCTGTTTTTT.